Sequencing of this T cell receptor (beta chain) was carried out in a study of shared clonotypes between healthy human individuals. Across the whole study: Researchers assigned three CD4 naive, three CD4 memory, two CD8 naive and one CD8 memory plate to each donor. Points from the study as a whole: A generally larger estimated richness was seen in naive subsets than in memory subsets.

Some clones are missing from TCRdb's copy, which holds only in-frame ones; the method was immunoSEQ multiplex PCR. The sample lists millions of clones; over 85% were seen once. As regards this clone: Its antigen is unknown.

Sequencing used naive CD4+ T cells sorted from blood. Subset given: CD45RA+ positively selected. This clonotype was sampled from a man younger than 30 in good health.

CDR3 region: CASSLARGPIYEQYF. The CDR3 coding sequence is TGTGCCAGCAGCTTAGCCCGGGGGCCAATCTACGAGCAGTACTTC. The chain couples TRBV7-8 to TRBJ2-7; D could derive from TRBD1 or TRBD2 (6 bases each). The germline V gene has CDR1 SGHVS and CDR2 FQNEAQ. V was clipped by 0 bases and J by 3 bases, with 12 bases between them. This CDR3 comprises 15 residues. Together with reference TRBV7-8 and TRBJ2-7, the CDR3 gives the full variable domain: GAGVSQSPRYKVAKRGQDVALRCDPISGHVSLFWYQQALGQGPEFLTYFQNEAQLDKSGLPSDRFFAERPEGSVSTLKIQRTQQEDSAVYLCASSLARGPIYEQYFGPGTRLTVT.